The 26 T cell receptor beta chains given below trace back to one sample, sequenced in a study of blood T cell repertoires in COVID-19. The repertoire was sequenced with immunoSEQ multiplex PCR; TCRdb's copy has only in-frame clones and lacks some. Here the sample spans 150,000 or so clones, about 85% being singletons. The sequenced sample was peripheral blood. These receptors originate from a woman aged 40 to 49 with active or convalescent COVID-19.

A word on this clone: Compared with germline, one end of the junction differs, possibly owing to a read error. The chain joins TRBV5-6 to TRBJ2-5; D is possibly TRBD1 (5 bases). CDR3 size: 13 residues. Germline V gene lookup returns CDR1 SGHDT and CDR2 YYEEEE. In nucleotides, the CDR3 is TGTGCCAGCAGCGCCAGGGCCCAAGGGACCCAGTACTTC. Translating it yields CASSARAQGTQYF.

V usage is TRBV19 and J usage is TRBJ1-1; the D gene is possibly TRBD1 (6 bases). The V end lost 4 bases, the J end lost 3 bases, and 12 bases lay between the germline ends. The CDR3 is 14 residues long. Germline CDR1 and CDR2: LNHDA and SQIVND (reference sequence). Here the CDR3 DNA reads TGTGCCAGTAGTAACAGGGCGGCCCACACTGAAGCTTTCTTT. It translates to CASSNRAAHTEAFF.

This chain connects TRBV19 to TRBJ1-1; 8 bases match TRBD1. Germline V gene lookup returns CDR1 LNHDA and CDR2 SQIVND (reference sequence). The V gene end was trimmed by 6 bases and the J gene end by 1 base; junction bases not matched to a gene: 22. The CDR3 extends over 20 amino acids. This CDR3 is CASSPSQTGAAGGENTEAFF. The CDR3 DNA sequence: TGTGCCAGTAGCCCATCCCAAACCGGGGCCGCAGGGGGCGAGAACACTGAAGCTTTCTTT. The full variable domain, rest sourced from reference TRBV19 and TRBJ1-1, is DGGITQSPKYLFRKEGQNVTLSCEQNLNHDAMYWYRQDPGQGLRLIYYSQIVNDFQKGDIAEGYSVSREKKESFPLTVTSAQKNPTAFYLCASSPSQTGAAGGENTEAFFGQGTRLTVV.

The chain carries TRBV19 and TRBJ1-2, with unresolved D. This CDR3 is built from 14 residues. V was trimmed by 0 bases and J by 4 bases, leaving 9 bases between them. Germline lookup yields CDR1 LNHDA and CDR2 SQIVND (reference sequence). The CDR3 spells CASSIDLAGYGYTF. CDR3 bases: TGTGCCAGTAGTATAGATCTGGCAGGCTATGGCTACACCTTC.

The rearrangement links TRBV28 to TRBJ1-1, with D perhaps matching TRBD1 (6 bases). V was trimmed by 8 bases and J by 3 bases, leaving 13 bases between them. CDR1 and CDR2 (germline): MDHEN, SYDVKM. The CDR3 consists of 13 residues. As DNA, the CDR3 is TGTGCCAGCGGTACAGGGCTGGACACTGAAGCTTTCTTT. Protein: CASGTGLDTEAFF.

V usage is TRBV30 and J usage is TRBJ1-2, with D hard to call. The CDR3 runs 12 residues. Trimming removed 5 bases at V and 8 bases at J, with 15 bases between. CDR1 GTSNPN and CDR2 SVGIG come from the germline V gene (reference sequence). In DNA form, the CDR3 reads TGTGCCTGGGGCCAGAGCGAGGCGGGCTACACCTTC. It specifies CAWGQSEAGYTF.

The gene calls are TRBV30 and TRBJ2-1; 11 positions agree with TRBD2. From germline, CDR1 is GTSNPN and CDR2 SVGIG (reference sequence). Trimming at V came to 5 bases and at J to 7 bases, leaving 13 bases not matched to a gene. The CDR3 totals 16 residues. The CDR3 DNA reads TGTGCCTGGGTTAGCGGGGGGGCTATTTTAAGGAATGAGCAGTTCTTC. It encodes CAWVSGGAILRNEQFF.

The J gene is TRBJ1-5, the V gene TRBV19; a possible D gene is TRBD1 (6 bases). Germline V gene lookup returns CDR1 LNHDA and CDR2 SQIVND (reference sequence). CDR3 length: 16 residues. Trimming left V 5 bases short and J 3 bases short, with 17 bases between. Here the CDR3 reads CASSFTQTGPNQPQHF. CDR3 nucleotides: TGTGCCAGTAGTTTCACCCAGACAGGACCCAATCAGCCCCAGCATTTT. Full variable domain (missing parts from reference TRBV19 and TRBJ1-5): DGGITQSPKYLFRKEGQNVTLSCEQNLNHDAMYWYRQDPGQGLRLIYYSQIVNDFQKGDIAEGYSVSREKKESFPLTVTSAQKNPTAFYLCASSFTQTGPNQPQHFGDGTRLSIL.

The chain is built from TRBV5-1 and TRBJ2-3; TRBD2 matches 8 bases. Trimming cost V 0 bases and J 6 bases; bases outside gene matches: 3. The CDR3 spans 14 residues. Germline lookup yields CDR1 SGHRS and CDR2 YFSETQ. The CDR3 reads CASSLDPGGDTQYF. The DNA for the CDR3 is TGCGCCAGCAGCTTGGACCCGGGGGGGGATACGCAGTATTTT.

The CDR3 loop is CASRLRTGKNEQFF. DNA of the CDR3: TGTGCCAGTAGGCTCAGGACAGGAAAGAATGAGCAGTTCTTC. This sequence joins TRBV19 and TRBJ2-1; 7 bases map to TRBD1. The CDR3 is 14 amino acids. The ends lost 6 bases at V and 7 bases at J; junction bases unmatched: 9. Germline CDR1 reads LNHDA; CDR2 reads SQIVND (reference sequence).

The chain carries TRBV10-3 and TRBJ2-7; 8 bases are shared with TRBD1. This CDR3 has 14 residues. V shed 5 bases, J shed 5 bases, and the junction held 8 bases outside the gene matches. CDR1 is ENHRY, CDR2 SYGVKD, per germline. This CDR3 reads CAISPMTGVNEQYF. In DNA form, the CDR3 reads TGTGCCATCAGTCCAATGACAGGGGTGAACGAGCAGTACTTC.

This clone came up a few times. V gene TRBV5-1 combines with J gene TRBJ2-3; 9 bases are shared with TRBD2. Germline V gene sequence: CDR1 SGHRS, CDR2 YFSETQ. V shed 7 bases and J 5 bases; nucleotides not matched to a gene: 8. The CDR3 runs 14 residues. Here the CDR3 DNA reads TGCGCCAGCGCGCTAGCGGGATCCATAGATACGCAGTATTTT. Translating gives CASALAGSIDTQYF.

This chain connects TRBV21-1 to TRBJ1-1; the table assigns TRBD1, which was not confirmed against the DNA. TRBV21-1 is a recognized pseudogene. The CDR3 sequence is 18 residues long. The CDR3 coding sequence is TGTGCCAGCAGCACTCAAGGGGGACAGGGTAGTCGGTACACTGAAGCTTTCTTT. It yields the protein CASSTQGGQGSRYTEAFF.

This rearrangement joins TRBV5-1 to TRBJ1-2; 10 bases agree with TRBD1. The CDR3 sequence is 16 residues long. J lost 6 bases, V lost 2 bases, and 10 bases had no gene match. Germline-derived CDR1 and CDR2 are SGHRS and YFSETQ. The CDR3 DNA follows: TGCGCCAGCAGCTTACCTTTGACAGGGGGCGGGAATGGCTACACCTTC. Its translation is CASSLPLTGGGNGYTF.

This chain joins TRBV4-3 and TRBJ1-2; TRBD1 matches 10 bases. Germline V gives CDR1 LGHNA, CDR2 YSLEER. Unmatched junction bases numbered 2, after V lost 6 bases and J lost 4 bases. CDR3 length: 13 amino acids. In nucleotides, the CDR3 is TGCGCCAGCAGTGGACAGGGGGTCTATGGCTACACCTTC. Encoded protein: CASSGQGVYGYTF.

The genes are TRBV19 and TRBJ2-1, with 8 bases matching TRBD1. CDR1 LNHDA and CDR2 SQIVND come from the germline V gene (reference sequence). The V segment lost 5 bases and the J segment 2 bases; nucleotides outside the gene matches: 11. The CDR3 consists of 17 residues. The CDR3 region is CASSGTQRTGTYNEQFF. The CDR3 DNA follows: TGTGCCAGTAGTGGAACCCAGCGGACAGGGACCTACAATGAGCAGTTCTTC.

J is TRBJ2-6 and V is TRBV5-4; 8 bases match TRBD1. The CDR3 has 17 residues. With 6 bases clipped from V and 3 bases from J, the junction kept 11 bases outside the gene matches. The germline V gene encodes CDR1 SGHNT and CDR2 YYREEE (reference sequence). For the CDR3, the DNA is TGTGCCAGCACCAACGGACAGGGAGGAAGTGGGGCCAACGTCCTGACTTTC. Amino acids: CASTNGQGGSGANVLTF.

The CDR3 nucleotides are TGTGCCAGCAGCGGGGGACAGGGGCTTGAGACCCAGTACTTC. Protein: CASSGGQGLETQYF. The V gene is TRBV2, the J gene TRBJ2-5; 10 positions match TRBD1. Germline V CDR1 and CDR2: SNHLY, FYNNEI. The CDR3 has 14 residues. The J segment lost 5 bases and the V segment lost 6 bases, leaving 6 bases of the junction unmatched.

This clone was picked up one time. The rearrangement joins TRBV9 to TRBJ1-2; D is ambiguous. Germline values: CDR1 SGDLS, CDR2 YYNGEE. Trimming removed 0 bases from V and 0 bases from J, with 9 bases in between. The CDR3 has 15 amino acids. The CDR3 DNA follows: TGTGCCAGCAGCGTAGTGGCAGAAACTAACTATGGCTACACCTTC. Translating gives CASSVVAETNYGYTF.

CDR3 amino acids: CASSLRTSGSTGTGELFF. CDR3 nucleotides: TGTGCCAGCAGCTTACGTACTAGCGGGAGTACTGGCACCGGGGAGCTGTTTTTT. The chain joins TRBV7-9 to TRBJ2-2; 11 nucleotides line up with TRBD2. V dropped 2 bases and J dropped 4; count of bases not matched to a gene: 9. The CDR3 totals 18 residues. Germline values: CDR1 SEHNR, CDR2 FQNEAQ (reference sequence). The entire variable domain, with the rest obtained from reference TRBV7-9 and TRBJ2-2, is as follows: DTGVSQNPRHKITKRGQNVTFRCDPISEHNRLYWYRQTLGQGPEFLTYFQNEAQLEKSRLLSDRFSAERPKGSFSTLEIQRTEQGDSAMYLCASSLRTSGSTGTGELFFGEGSRLTVL.

This chain uses TRBV28 with TRBJ2-3; 9 bases agree with TRBD1. V trimming: 1 base; J trimming: 2 bases; junction bases outside the gene matches: 7. The germline CDR1 and CDR2 sequences are MDHEN and SYDVKM. The CDR3 spans 17 residues. The CDR3 reads CASSLSGQGGNTDTQYF. The CDR3 bases are TGTGCCAGCAGTTTATCGGGACAGGGAGGAAACACAGATACGCAGTATTTT.

J is TRBJ1-2 and V is TRBV19; D call uncertain. The V end was cut by 5 bases, the J end by 0 bases, with 13 bases between. This CDR3 has 15 amino acids. The germline gives CDR1 LNHDA, CDR2 SQIVND (reference sequence). The CDR3 DNA reads as TGTGCCAGTAGTGGGAGTGAGCCCACTAACTATGGCTACACCTTC. Protein: CASSGSEPTNYGYTF. Variable domain in full (rest from reference TRBV19 and TRBJ1-2): DGGITQSPKYLFRKEGQNVTLSCEQNLNHDAMYWYRQDPGQGLRLIYYSQIVNDFQKGDIAEGYSVSREKKESFPLTVTSAQKNPTAFYLCASSGSEPTNYGYTFGSGTRLTVV.

The rearrangement joins TRBV9 to TRBJ1-3, with TRBD1 matching over 10 bases. V lost 3 bases and J lost 0; bases outside the gene matches: 3. The V gene's germline CDR1 is SGDLS and CDR2 YYNGEE. This CDR3 is 16 amino acids long. The CDR3 region is CASSGGTGDSGNTIYF. The CDR3 DNA reads as TGTGCCAGCAGCGGGGGGACAGGGGACTCTGGAAACACCATATATTTT.

This clone occurred once. This chain joins TRBV7-9 and TRBJ2-7; TRBD1 is a possible D gene (6 bases). Looked up from germline, CDR1 is SEHNR and CDR2 is FQNEAQ (reference sequence). CDR3 length: 18 residues. V lost 6 bases to trimming and J lost 0 bases, with 24 bases between them. In DNA, the CDR3 is TGTGCCAGCAGTCATTATCGGCAACAGGGCCTGGACTCCTACGAGCAGTACTTC. The encoded protein is CASSHYRQQGLDSYEQYF.

The chain recombines TRBV11-2 with TRBJ2-3; perhaps TRBD2 as D (5 bases). The germline V gene encodes CDR1 SGHAT and CDR2 FQNNGV. The CDR3 extends over 16 amino acids. The V and J ends lost 11 bases and 1 base respectively, with 22 bases between them. CDR3 in DNA: TGTGCCCGTTATGGTATAGATCGGGGTGGCACAGATACGCAGTATTTT. Its translation: CARYGIDRGGTDTQYF.

The CDR3 is CASSNQGYRSNQPQHF. CDR3 nucleotides: TGTGCCAGTAGTAATCAGGGGTATAGGAGCAATCAGCCCCAGCATTTT. The gene calls are TRBV19 and TRBJ1-5, with D possibly matching TRBD1 (6 bases). This CDR3 is 16 amino acids long. Germline V lookup: CDR1 LNHDA, CDR2 SQIVND (reference sequence). Trimming stripped 4 bases from V and 1 base from J, with 14 bases between.